This TCR beta chain stems from a study of blood T cell repertoires in COVID-19. About the study: T cells, B-cell-depleted T cells, or PBMCs supplied cDNA or gDNA.

Losses at the gene ends were 8 bases for V and 8 bases for J; bases not matched to a gene: 11. This CDR3 is built from 14 residues. Germline values: CDR1 MNHEY, CDR2 SVGAGI. Per the original methods: It was from reference gene primer amplification that nucleated cell counts were estimated. Sequencing was performed with immunoSEQ multiplex PCR; in TCRdb, only in-frame clones are kept and a portion is missing. The V and J calls and clone size come from that table; D and trimming were worked out from the DNA. The sample has over 70,000 clones, 91% seen once. The chain combines TRBV6-5 with TRBJ1-4; 7 bases align to TRBD1. The sequence was collected from a human donor with active COVID-19. The donor label of this sample is uncertain. The specimen sequenced was peripheral blood. In DNA form, the CDR3 reads TGTGCCAGCTCCCGACAGGGTAAAAACGAAAAACTGTTTTTT. Its translation is CASSRQGKNEKLFF.